This paragraph covers one T cell receptor beta chain sequence. Its antigen is unknown. Using immunoSEQ multiplex PCR, the repertoire was profiled, and TCRdb retains in-frame clones only, with some absent. The sample carries 30,000 to 35,000 clones, 85% to 90% recorded once. This CDR3 is built from 15 residues. The germline V gene has CDR1 SGHTA and CDR2 FQGNSA. The ends were cut back, 6 bases at V and 6 bases at J, with 18 bases in the middle. The data are from a study of regulatory dendritic cells for organ transplantation. Study-level results: Memory T cells were less diverse than naive, with memory CD8+ most oligoclonal.

Naive CD45RA+ and memory CD45RO+ CD4+ or CD8+ T cells were FACS-sorted. The source material was naive CD4+ T cells from blood. Subset meaning: CD45RA+ naive T cells. This TCR was sampled from a human donor in good health. The rearrangement uses TRBV7-2 and TRBJ1-5, with D maybe TRBD1 (6 bases). The CDR3 coding sequence is TGTGCCAGCAGACCGCCAGGACAGCCAACTCAGCCCCAGCATTTT. This codes for CASRPPGQPTQPQHF.